This entry lists 31 T cell receptor beta chains sequenced from one sample in a study of cytomegalovirus exposure and HLA in healthy donors. PCR amplification relied on 60 Vbeta primers (plus 13 Jbeta primers). The method was immunoSEQ multiplex PCR; TCRdb's version includes in-frame clones alone and lacks a portion of them. The data hold approximately 150,000 clones, with 65% to 80% observed a single time. Sequencing was carried out using PBMCs. These receptors originate from a male donor in good health and CMV-seronegative.

In DNA, the CDR3 is TGCGCCAGCAGCCAAGATTCCCGGGGGAGATTGGGTGAGCAGTTCTTC. It yields the protein CASSQDSRGRLGEQFF. The chain has TRBV4-3 and TRBJ2-1, with D possibly matching TRBD2 (6 bases). CDR3 length equals 16 residues. Trimming took 0 bases from V and 9 from J, leaving 18 bases between them. Germline values: CDR1 LGHNA, CDR2 YSLEER.

The chain joins TRBV4-1 to TRBJ2-7, with TRBD2 as a possible D gene (5 bases). Between the trimmed V and J ends, which lost 0 bases and 3 bases, there was a span of 21 bases. CDR3 length equals 18 residues. The germline V gene encodes CDR1 MGHRA and CDR2 YSYEKL. The DNA of the CDR3 is TGCGCCAGCAGCCAAGAGGTCGGGGTATACGGGCGGGTCTACGAGCAGTACTTC. Residues: CASSQEVGVYGRVYEQYF.

The chain uses TRBV9 and TRBJ1-4; D not resolved. The CDR3 totals 17 residues. The germline gives CDR1 SGDLS, CDR2 YYNGEE. V lost 0 bases and J 0 bases, leaving 12 bases between the germline ends. This chain's CDR3 is CASSVGNSFATNEKLFF. The CDR3, as DNA: TGTGCCAGCAGCGTAGGGAACAGCTTTGCAACTAATGAAAAACTGTTTTTT.

This chain uses TRBV10-3 with TRBJ2-1; D possibly corresponds to TRBD1 (7 bases). CDR3 size: 13 residues. Germline V gene sequence: CDR1 ENHRY, CDR2 SYGVKD. Between the trimmed V and J ends, which lost 8 bases and 9 bases, there was a span of 17 bases. The CDR3: CAIASAQGGEQFF. For the CDR3, the DNA is TGTGCCATCGCTAGCGCCCAGGGGGGTGAGCAGTTCTTC.

J is TRBJ1-1 and V is TRBV7-8, with D perhaps TRBD1 (5 bases). V dropped 0 bases and J dropped 2 bases, with 7 bases sitting between them. This CDR3 contains 14 residues. CDR1 is SGHVS and CDR2 is FQNEAQ in the germline V gene. As DNA, the CDR3 is TGTGCCAGCAGCTTAGCCGACAGAAACACTGAAGCTTTCTTT. It codes for CASSLADRNTEAFF.

This clone was picked up one time. The chain is built from TRBV7-6 and TRBJ2-7; D might be TRBD2 (5 bases). The V end lost 4 bases, the J end lost 3 bases, and 10 bases lay between the germline ends. The CDR3 is 13 amino acids. The germline V gene encodes CDR1 SGHVS and CDR2 FNYEAQ. The CDR3, as DNA: TGTGCCAGCAGCTCTCGGACTTTCTACGAGCAGTACTTC. Its translation is CASSSRTFYEQYF.

The V gene is TRBV28, the J gene TRBJ1-1; the D is unclear. Germline values: CDR1 MDHEN, CDR2 SYDVKM. The CDR3 has 13 residues. V was shortened by 11 bases and J by 4 bases, with 17 bases between the two germline ends. The CDR3 is CAANPRRGTEAFF. In DNA, the CDR3 is TGTGCCGCGAACCCCAGGCGTGGCACTGAAGCTTTCTTT.

This chain joins TRBV28 and TRBJ2-1, with 8 positions matching TRBD1. V lost 5 bases to trimming and J lost 8 bases; unmatched junction nucleotides: 11. This CDR3 spans 15 amino acids. CDR1 is MDHEN and CDR2 is SYDVKM in the germline V gene. The CDR3 reads CASSPMTGAGDEQFF. CDR3 in DNA: TGTGCCAGCAGTCCGATGACAGGGGCTGGGGATGAGCAGTTCTTC.

V usage is TRBV7-9 and J usage is TRBJ1-1, with D tentatively TRBD1 (5 bases). CDR3 length: 15 residues. Germline-derived CDR1 and CDR2 are SEHNR and FQNEAQ (reference sequence). V was trimmed by 1 base and J by 4 bases, leaving 13 bases between them. This CDR3 is CASSLGPSRGTEAFF. In DNA, the CDR3 is TGTGCCAGCAGCTTAGGCCCCTCAAGGGGCACTGAAGCTTTCTTT.

J is TRBJ1-3 and V is TRBV2; D possibly corresponds to TRBD1 (5 bases). Germline loops: CDR1 SNHLY, CDR2 FYNNEI. With 10 bases removed from V and 3 bases from J, the gap between germline ends came to 16 bases. The CDR3 spans 14 residues. CDR3 coding DNA: TGTGCCATCAAGGGGCCTTCCGATGGAAACACCATATATTTT. Translated: CAIKGPSDGNTIYF.

This clone was seen a handful of times. V is TRBV6-1 and J is TRBJ1-4; D may be TRBD1 (5 bases). Deletions cut 3 bases from V and 3 bases from J, with 8 bases between. CDR3 length: 14 residues. Germline V lookup: CDR1 MNHNS, CDR2 SASEGT. Here the CDR3 DNA reads TGTGCCAGCAGTGACGGGGGTTCTAATGAAAAACTGTTTTTT. Translating it yields CASSDGGSNEKLFF.

The chain employs TRBV5-6 and TRBJ1-4; D remains ambiguous. The ends were cut back, 4 bases at V and 5 bases at J, with 3 bases in the middle. Germline V gene data show CDR1 as SGHDT and CDR2 as YYEEEE. CDR3 length: 11 amino acids. The DNA of the CDR3 is TGTGCCAGCAGCCTCAATGAAAAACTGTTTTTT. Residues: CASSLNEKLFF.

The chain joins TRBV25-1 to TRBJ2-2, with TRBD2 identical over 7 bases. This CDR3 is 13 amino acids long. CDR1 is MGHDK and CDR2 is SYGVNS in the germline V gene. The V and J ends lost 8 bases and 6 bases, in that order; junction bases with no gene match: 6. The CDR3: CASALSGAGELFF. The CDR3 DNA reads as TGTGCCAGCGCCCTAAGCGGGGCCGGGGAGCTGTTTTTT.

A single count supports this clone. This rearrangement joins TRBV6-1 to TRBJ2-7, with 13 bases fitting TRBD2. CDR3 size: 16 residues. The germline CDR1 and CDR2 sequences are MNHNS and SASEGT. J was trimmed by 6 bases and V by 3 bases; bases with no gene match: 8. The CDR3 is CASSEPLGLAGVEQYF. CDR3 sequence (DNA): TGTGCCAGCAGTGAGCCCCTTGGACTAGCGGGAGTCGAGCAGTACTTC.

This clone was seen only a few times. The DNA of the CDR3 is TGTGCCACCAGCAGAGGAGCGCGGGAGGGGCTCAATGAGCAGTTCTTC. It codes for CATSRGAREGLNEQFF. The rearrangement joins TRBV15 to TRBJ2-1; the match to TRBD2 covers 9 bases. Germline-derived CDR1 and CDR2 are LNHNV and YYDKDF (reference sequence). V shed 1 base, J shed 6 bases, and the junction held 7 bases outside the gene matches. This CDR3 is 16 amino acids long. The full variable domain, rest sourced from reference TRBV15 and TRBJ2-1, is DAMVIQNPRYQVTQFGKPVTLSCSQTLNHNVMYWYQQKSSQAPKLLFHYYDKDFNNEADTPDNFQSRRPNTSFCFLDIRSPGLGDTAMYLCATSRGAREGLNEQFFGPGTRLTVL.

The gene calls are TRBV28 and TRBJ2-3; 8 positions match TRBD2. The CDR3 extends over 16 amino acids. Per germline, CDR1 MDHEN and CDR2 SYDVKM. The V gene end was trimmed by 3 bases and the J gene end by 7 bases; junction bases not matched to a gene: 12. The CDR3 is CASSLKLGGGTYTQYF. As DNA, the CDR3 is TGTGCCAGCAGTTTGAAACTCGGGGGGGGGACATATACGCAGTATTTT.

The chain is built from TRBV18 and TRBJ2-1; no definite D call. CDR1 is KGHSH and CDR2 is LQKENI in the germline V gene. Trimming cost V 6 bases and J 3 bases, with 6 bases left between them. This CDR3 comprises 12 residues. The CDR3 DNA reads as TGTGCCAGCTCGCCCTACTACAATGAGCAGTTCTTC. Translated, it gives CASSPYYNEQFF.

V usage is TRBV27 and J usage is TRBJ1-2; tentatively, D is TRBD1 (6 bases). V lost 4 bases to trimming and J lost 4 bases, with 19 bases between them. Germline CDR1 reads MNHEY; CDR2 reads SMNVEV (reference sequence). This CDR3 region has 16 residues. The CDR3 loop reads CASSSLTGFSAYGYTF. As DNA, the CDR3 is TGTGCCAGCAGTTCCCTCACAGGGTTTTCGGCCTATGGCTACACCTTC.

The CDR3 spells CASSLGGTGNEKLFF. CDR3 nucleotides: TGTGCCAGCAGTTTAGGTGGAACAGGGAATGAAAAACTGTTTTTT. The genes are TRBV28 and TRBJ1-4; perhaps TRBD1 as D (6 bases). V lost 2 bases to trimming and J lost 5 bases, with 12 bases between them. This CDR3 is 15 amino acids long. Germline values: CDR1 MDHEN, CDR2 SYDVKM.

For the CDR3, the DNA is TGCAGCGGGCTAGACAGGGGTGTTATGGGAGGCTACACCTTC. This gives the protein CSGLDRGVMGGYTF. The chain carries TRBV29-1 and TRBJ1-2, with 8 bases lining up with TRBD1. Germline values: CDR1 SQVTM, CDR2 ANQGSEA. This CDR3 contains 14 residues. The V gene end was trimmed by 7 bases and the J gene end by 8 bases; junction bases not matched to a gene: 15.

This chain uses TRBV7-9 with TRBJ2-5, with D perhaps TRBD2 (5 bases). CDR1 SEHNR and CDR2 FQNEAQ come from the germline V gene (reference sequence). V dropped 1 base and J dropped 5 bases, with 14 bases sitting between them. The CDR3 contains 15 residues. CDR3 DNA: TGTGCCAGCAGCTTAGTGAGGGATAGTGTGGAGACCCAGTACTTC. Translation gives CASSLVRDSVETQYF.

This clone has more than one count but fewer than ten. The sample has other DNA sequences that encode this CDR3 too. The chain links TRBV9 to TRBJ2-7, with TRBD1 matching over 10 bases. The trim removed 0 bases at V and 4 bases at J, leaving 4 bases unmatched. The CDR3 spans 15 residues. Germline CDR1 is SGDLS and CDR2 is YYNGEE. The CDR3, as DNA: TGTGCCAGCAGCGTAGGGGGGACAGGGGCATACGAGCAGTACTTC. This gives the protein CASSVGGTGAYEQYF.

V gene TRBV5-8 combines with J gene TRBJ2-7, with D possibly being TRBD1 (6 bases). Per germline, CDR1 SGHTS and CDR2 YDEGEE. The CDR3 has 12 amino acids. V dropped 1 base and J dropped 4 bases, with 6 bases sitting between them. Here the CDR3 reads CASSLTGYEQYF. The DNA of the CDR3 is TGTGCCAGCAGCTTGACAGGGTACGAGCAGTACTTC. Drawing the rest from reference TRBV5-8 and TRBJ2-7, the complete variable domain is EAGVTQSPTHLIKTRGQQATLRCSPISGHTSVYWYQQALGLGLQFLLWYDEGEERNRGNFPPRFSGRQFPNYSSELNVNALELEDSALYLCASSLTGYEQYFGPGTRLTVT.

The CDR3 reads CASSVRGGQAPPNYGYTF. The CDR3 DNA follows: TGTGCCAGCAGTGTCCGTGGAGGACAGGCCCCTCCTAACTATGGCTACACCTTC. The rearrangement uses TRBV7-9 and TRBJ1-2; TRBD1 matches at 7 bases. The CDR3 totals 18 residues. Germline CDR1 and CDR2: SEHNR and FQNEAQ (reference sequence). Unmatched junction bases numbered 16, after V lost 6 bases and J lost 0 bases.

The CDR3 region has the DNA TGTGCCAGCAGTTACCGGGGACAGGGCTACGAGCAGTACTTC. It translates to CASSYRGQGYEQYF. The chain combines TRBV6-5 with TRBJ2-7, with 9 bases aligning to TRBD1. Per germline, CDR1 MNHEY and CDR2 SVGAGI. CDR3 length equals 14 residues. V dropped 2 bases and J dropped 3; count of bases not matched to a gene: 2.

This chain joins TRBV9 and TRBJ2-3; TRBD2 aligns across 10 bases. The V segment lost 3 bases and the J segment 0 bases; nucleotides outside the gene matches: 4. Looked up from germline, CDR1 is SGDLS and CDR2 is YYNGEE. This CDR3 contains 16 residues. The CDR3, as DNA: TGTGCCAGCAGCGGCGGACTAGCGGACAGCACAGATACGCAGTATTTT. This translates into CASSGGLADSTDTQYF.

The chain uses TRBV30 and TRBJ1-4; D remains unclear. This CDR3 spans 14 amino acids. Trimming took 0 bases from V and 5 from J, leaving 10 bases between them. Germline lookup yields CDR1 GTSNPN and CDR2 SVGIG (reference sequence). The CDR3 here is CAWSVRGNNEKLFF. The CDR3 coding sequence is TGTGCCTGGAGTGTACGGGGAAACAATGAAAAACTGTTTTTT.

This clone appeared a few times. This chain links TRBV6-4 with TRBJ2-3; D possibly corresponds to TRBD2 (5 bases). Deletions cut 5 bases from V and 5 bases from J, with 14 bases between. This CDR3 is 14 amino acids long. CDR1 and CDR2 from the germline V gene are MRHNA and SNTAGT. The CDR3 here is CASSQSGEGDTQYF. CDR3 DNA: TGTGCCAGCAGTCAGTCAGGCGAGGGAGATACGCAGTATTTT.

V is TRBV2 and J is TRBJ2-1; TRBD2 matches 10 bases. Germline V gives CDR1 SNHLY, CDR2 FYNNEI. The CDR3 has 15 residues. V lost 6 bases, J lost 7 bases, and 9 bases stayed unmatched. CDR3 sequence: CASRGLAGAGNEQFF. Here the CDR3 DNA reads TGTGCCAGCAGAGGCCTAGCGGGAGCGGGGAATGAGCAGTTCTTC.

The rearrangement links TRBV10-3 to TRBJ2-7; TRBD2 matches 8 bases. In germline, CDR1 is ENHRY, CDR2 SYGVKD. V gave up 3 bases and J gave up 7 bases; unmatched junction bases: 20. The CDR3 sequence is 18 residues long. CDR3 sequence (DNA): TGTGCCATCAGTGACCCCGGGCGGGTGCAGCGGGAGTCAAGAGAGCAGTACTTC. Amino acid sequence: CAISDPGRVQRESREQYF.

This chain joins TRBV9 and TRBJ2-7, with D maybe TRBD1 (5 bases). This CDR3 contains 13 residues. Germline assignment: CDR1 SGDLS and CDR2 YYNGEE. V lost 0 bases and J lost 6, with 10 bases in between. The CDR3 loop is CASSVEGRGEQYF. The CDR3 DNA reads TGTGCCAGCAGCGTAGAGGGAAGGGGCGAGCAGTACTTC.